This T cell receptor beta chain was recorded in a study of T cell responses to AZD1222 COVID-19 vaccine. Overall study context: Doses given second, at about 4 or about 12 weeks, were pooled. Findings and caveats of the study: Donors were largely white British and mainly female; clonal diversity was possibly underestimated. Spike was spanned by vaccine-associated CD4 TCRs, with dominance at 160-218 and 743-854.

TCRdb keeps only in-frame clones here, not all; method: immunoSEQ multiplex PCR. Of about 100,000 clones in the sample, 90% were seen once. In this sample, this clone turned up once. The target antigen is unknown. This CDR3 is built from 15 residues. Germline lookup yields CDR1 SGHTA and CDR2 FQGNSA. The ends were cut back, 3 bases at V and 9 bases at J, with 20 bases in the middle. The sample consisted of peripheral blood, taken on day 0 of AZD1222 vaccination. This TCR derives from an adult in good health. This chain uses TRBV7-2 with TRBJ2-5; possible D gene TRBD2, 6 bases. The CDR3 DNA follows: TGTGCCAGCAGCTTTGTATCCGGGACTGGCGGGGCCCAGTACTTC. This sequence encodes CASSFVSGTGGAQYF.